The clone carrying this TCR beta chain appeared a few times. The germline V gene encodes CDR1 SGHRS and CDR2 YFSETQ. Between the trimmed V and J ends, which lost 6 bases and 1 base, there was a span of 13 bases. CDR3 size: 15 residues. TCRdb reprocessed the 5' RACE reads with MiXCR, giving one entry per CDR3 protein. The table lists 40,000 to 55,000 distinct CDR3 sequences, 10% of them singletons. The sample is drawn from a study of neurological immune-mediated disorders. J is TRBJ2-2 and V is TRBV5-1, with D unclear. The sequencing sample was made of PBMCs. The clonotype was recovered from a woman aged 40 to 50 with HTLV-1-associated myelopathy (HAM/TSP). CDR3 loop: CASTPESLNTGELFF. DNA for the CDR3: TGCGCCAGCACCCCCGAGAGTTTGAACACCGGGGAGCTGTTTTTT.